This T cell receptor beta chain is from a study of T cell repertoires and HLA-DP antigens. Turning to this clone: Antigen unknown.

The CDR3 length is 14 residues. Germline V gene data show CDR1 as LNHDA and CDR2 as SQIVND (reference sequence). The V gene lost 8 bases and the J gene lost 5 bases, with 18 bases spanning the gap. Repertoires were generated with immunoSEQ multiplex PCR, while TCRdb's copy carries only in-frame clones and drops some. The data contain about 73,000 clones, around three quarters of them singletons. This TCR came from a man aged 55 to 70 in good health and CMV-seronegative. Sequencing was carried out using CD4+ T cells from PBMCs. The chain is built from TRBV19 and TRBJ2-5, with D possibly TRBD1 on 7 matching bases. As DNA, the CDR3 is TGTGCCAGTGGGGGCGGGACAGAATGGGAGACCCAGTACTTC. The encoded protein is CASGGGTEWETQYF.